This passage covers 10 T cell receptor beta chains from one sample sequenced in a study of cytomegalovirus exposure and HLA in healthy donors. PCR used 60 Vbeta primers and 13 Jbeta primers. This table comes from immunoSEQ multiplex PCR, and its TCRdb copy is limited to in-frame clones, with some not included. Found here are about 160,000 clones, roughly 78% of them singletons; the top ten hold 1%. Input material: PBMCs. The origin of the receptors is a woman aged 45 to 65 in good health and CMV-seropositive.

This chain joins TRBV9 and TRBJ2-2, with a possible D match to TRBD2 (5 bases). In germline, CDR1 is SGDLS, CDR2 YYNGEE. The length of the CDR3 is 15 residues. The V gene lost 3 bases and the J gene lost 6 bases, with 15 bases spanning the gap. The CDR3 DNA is TGTGCCAGCAGCGAGCAGGCCACGGAGGCCGGGGAGCTGTTTTTT. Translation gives CASSEQATEAGELFF.

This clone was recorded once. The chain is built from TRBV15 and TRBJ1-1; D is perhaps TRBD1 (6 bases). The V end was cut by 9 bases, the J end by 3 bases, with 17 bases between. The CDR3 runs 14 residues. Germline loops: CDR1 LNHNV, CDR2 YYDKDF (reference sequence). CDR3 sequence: CATIKGVWDTEAFF. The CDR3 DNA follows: TGTGCCACAATTAAGGGGGTATGGGACACTGAAGCTTTCTTT.

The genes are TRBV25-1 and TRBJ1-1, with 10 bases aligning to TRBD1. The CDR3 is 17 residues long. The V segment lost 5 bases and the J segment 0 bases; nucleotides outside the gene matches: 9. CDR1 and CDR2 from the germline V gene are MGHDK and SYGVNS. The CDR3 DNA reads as TGTGCCAGCAGTCGCCGGGACAGGGGCTGGTTGAACACTGAAGCTTTCTTT. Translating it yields CASSRRDRGWLNTEAFF.

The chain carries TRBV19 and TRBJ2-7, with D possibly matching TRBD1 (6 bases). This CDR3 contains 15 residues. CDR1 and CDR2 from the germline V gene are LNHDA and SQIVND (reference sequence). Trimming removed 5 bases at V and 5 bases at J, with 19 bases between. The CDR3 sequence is CASSLSFTRGHEQYF. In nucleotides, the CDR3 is TGTGCCAGTAGTCTATCATTTACCAGGGGCCACGAGCAGTACTTC.

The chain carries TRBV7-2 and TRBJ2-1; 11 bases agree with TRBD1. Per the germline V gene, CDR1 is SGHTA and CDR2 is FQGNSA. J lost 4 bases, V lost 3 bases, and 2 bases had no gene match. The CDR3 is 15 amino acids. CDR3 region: CASSLDRGLYNEQFF. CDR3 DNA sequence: TGTGCCAGCAGCTTGGACAGGGGGCTTTACAATGAGCAGTTCTTC.

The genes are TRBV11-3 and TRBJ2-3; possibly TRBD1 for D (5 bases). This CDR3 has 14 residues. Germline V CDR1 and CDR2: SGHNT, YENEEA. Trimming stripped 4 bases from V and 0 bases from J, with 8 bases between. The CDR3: CASSSSGSTDTQYF. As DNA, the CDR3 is TGTGCCAGCAGCTCATCAGGGAGCACAGATACGCAGTATTTT. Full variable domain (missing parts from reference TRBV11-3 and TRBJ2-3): EAGVVQSPRYKIIEKKQPVAFWCNPISGHNTLYWYLQNLGQGPELLIRYENEEAVDDSQLPKDRFSAERLKGVDSTLKIQPAELGDSAVYLCASSSSGSTDTQYFGPGTRLTVL.

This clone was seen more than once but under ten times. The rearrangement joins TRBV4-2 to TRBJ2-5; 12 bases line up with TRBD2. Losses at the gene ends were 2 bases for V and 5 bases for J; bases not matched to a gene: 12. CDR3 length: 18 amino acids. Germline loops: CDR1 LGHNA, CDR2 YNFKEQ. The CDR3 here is CASSQYRSGTSGLETQYF. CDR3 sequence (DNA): TGTGCCAGCAGCCAATACCGTTCGGGGACTAGCGGGCTCGAGACCCAGTACTTC.

The CDR3, as DNA: TGTGCCAGCAGCTTACTGGGCCCTATGAACAATGAGCAGTTCTTC. Amino acids: CASSLLGPMNNEQFF. The chain joins TRBV7-3 to TRBJ2-1; D unresolved. The germline V gene has CDR1 SGHTA and CDR2 FQGTGA. The CDR3 totals 15 residues. Trimming took off 2 bases at V and 5 bases at J, with 13 bases between the two ends.

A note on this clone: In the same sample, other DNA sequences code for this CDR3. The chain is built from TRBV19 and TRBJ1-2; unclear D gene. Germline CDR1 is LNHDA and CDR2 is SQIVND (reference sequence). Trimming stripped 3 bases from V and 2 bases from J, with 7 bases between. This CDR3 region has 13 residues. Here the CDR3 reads CASSIGLNYGYTF. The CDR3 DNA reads TGTGCCAGTAGTATCGGGTTGAACTATGGCTACACCTTC.

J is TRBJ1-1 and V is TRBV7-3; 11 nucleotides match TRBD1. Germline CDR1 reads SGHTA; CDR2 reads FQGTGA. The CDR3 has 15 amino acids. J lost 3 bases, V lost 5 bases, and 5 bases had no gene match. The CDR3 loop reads CASSPLGQGDTEAFF. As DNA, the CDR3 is TGTGCCAGCAGCCCACTGGGACAGGGGGACACTGAAGCTTTCTTT.